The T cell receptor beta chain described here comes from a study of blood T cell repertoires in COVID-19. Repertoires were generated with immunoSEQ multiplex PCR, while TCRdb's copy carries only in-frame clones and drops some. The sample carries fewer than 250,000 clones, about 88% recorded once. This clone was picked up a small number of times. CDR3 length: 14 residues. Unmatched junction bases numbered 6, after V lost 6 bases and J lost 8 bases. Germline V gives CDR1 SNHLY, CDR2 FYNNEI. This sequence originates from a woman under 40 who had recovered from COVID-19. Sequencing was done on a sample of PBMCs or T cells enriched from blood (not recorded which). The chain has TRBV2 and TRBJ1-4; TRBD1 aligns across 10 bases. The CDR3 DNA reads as TGTGCCAGCAGACCCGGGACAGGGGAAGAAAAACTGTTTTTT. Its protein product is CASRPGTGEEKLFF.